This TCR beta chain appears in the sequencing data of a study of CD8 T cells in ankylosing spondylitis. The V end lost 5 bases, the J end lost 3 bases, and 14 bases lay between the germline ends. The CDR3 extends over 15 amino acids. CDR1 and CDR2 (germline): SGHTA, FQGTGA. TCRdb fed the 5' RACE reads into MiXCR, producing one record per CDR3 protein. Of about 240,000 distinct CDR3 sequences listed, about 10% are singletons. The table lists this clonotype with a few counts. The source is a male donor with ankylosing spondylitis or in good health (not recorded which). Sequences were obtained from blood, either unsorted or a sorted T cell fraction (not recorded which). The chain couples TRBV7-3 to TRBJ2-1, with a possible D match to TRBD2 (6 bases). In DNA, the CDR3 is TGTGCCAGCAGCCGGTCCGGGACTCACTACAATGAGCAGTTCTTC. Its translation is CASSRSGTHYNEQFF.